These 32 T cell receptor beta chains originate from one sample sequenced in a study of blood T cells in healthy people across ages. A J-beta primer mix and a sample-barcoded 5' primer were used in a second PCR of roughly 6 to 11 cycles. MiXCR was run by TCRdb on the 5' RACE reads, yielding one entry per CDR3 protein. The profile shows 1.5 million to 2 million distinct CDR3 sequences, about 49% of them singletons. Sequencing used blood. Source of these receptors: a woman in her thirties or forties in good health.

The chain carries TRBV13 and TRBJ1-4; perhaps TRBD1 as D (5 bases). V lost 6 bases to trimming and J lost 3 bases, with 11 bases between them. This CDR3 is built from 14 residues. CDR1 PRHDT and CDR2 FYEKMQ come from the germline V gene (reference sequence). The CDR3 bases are TGTGCCAGCAGTACTAGGGGTCCTAATGAAAAACTGTTTTTT. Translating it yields CASSTRGPNEKLFF.

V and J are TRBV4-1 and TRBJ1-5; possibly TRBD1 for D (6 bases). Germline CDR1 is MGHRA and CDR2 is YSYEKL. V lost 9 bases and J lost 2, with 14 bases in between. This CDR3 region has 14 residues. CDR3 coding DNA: TGCGCCAGTGGGGGGGCCGACGGCAATCAGCCCCAGCATTTT. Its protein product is CASGGADGNQPQHF.

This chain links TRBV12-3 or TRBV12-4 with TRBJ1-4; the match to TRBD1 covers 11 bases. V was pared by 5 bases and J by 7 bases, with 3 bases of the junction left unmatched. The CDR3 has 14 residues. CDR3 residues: CASSRTGGLEKLFF. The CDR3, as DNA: TGTGCCAGCAGTCGGACAGGGGGCCTTGAAAAACTGTTTTTT.

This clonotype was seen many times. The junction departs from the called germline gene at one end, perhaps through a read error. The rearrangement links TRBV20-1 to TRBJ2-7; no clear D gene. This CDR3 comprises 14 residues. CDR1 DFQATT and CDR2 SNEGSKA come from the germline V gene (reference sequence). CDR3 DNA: TGCAGTGGTAGAGGCAAACTGAGTAGCCGCGAGCAGTACTTC. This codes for CSGRGKLSSREQYF.

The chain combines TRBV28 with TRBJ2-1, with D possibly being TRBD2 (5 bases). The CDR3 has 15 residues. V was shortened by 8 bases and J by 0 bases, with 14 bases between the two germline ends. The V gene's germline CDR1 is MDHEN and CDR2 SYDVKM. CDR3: CASPPGGSSYNEQFF. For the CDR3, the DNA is TGTGCCAGCCCTCCTGGAGGAAGCTCCTACAATGAGCAGTTCTTC. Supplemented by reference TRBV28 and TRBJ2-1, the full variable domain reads DVKVTQSSRYLVKRTGEKVFLECVQDMDHENMFWYRQDPGLGLRLIYFSYDVKMKEKGDIPEGYSVSREKKERFSLILESASTNQTSMYLCASPPGGSSYNEQFFGPGTRLTVL.

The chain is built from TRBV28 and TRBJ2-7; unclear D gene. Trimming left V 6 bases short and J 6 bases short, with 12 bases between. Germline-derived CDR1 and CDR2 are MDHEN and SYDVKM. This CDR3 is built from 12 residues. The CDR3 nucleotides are TGTGCCAGCAGACGCCTGGGCGGCGAGCAGTACTTC. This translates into CASRRLGGEQYF.

CDR3 region: CASSLGGVIHYNEQFF. The CDR3 DNA sequence: TGTGCCAGCAGTTTAGGGGGGGTTATCCACTACAATGAGCAGTTCTTC. The chain links TRBV28 to TRBJ2-1, with TRBD2 matching over 7 bases. V trimming: 2 bases; J trimming: 3 bases; junction bases outside the gene matches: 7. The CDR3 has 16 residues. CDR1 is MDHEN, CDR2 SYDVKM, per germline.

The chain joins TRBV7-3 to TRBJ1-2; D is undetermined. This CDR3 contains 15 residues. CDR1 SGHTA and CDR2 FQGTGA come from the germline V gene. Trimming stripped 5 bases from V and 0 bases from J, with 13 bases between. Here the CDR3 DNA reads TGTGCCAGCAGCCCTGACACGAACGCTAACTATGGCTACACCTTC. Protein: CASSPDTNANYGYTF. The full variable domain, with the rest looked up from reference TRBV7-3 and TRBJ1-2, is GAGVSQTPSNKVTEKGKYVELRCDPISGHTALYWYRQSLGQGPEFLIYFQGTGAADDSGLPNDRFFAVRPEGSVSTLKIQRTERGDSAVYLCASSPDTNANYGYTFGSGTRLTVV.

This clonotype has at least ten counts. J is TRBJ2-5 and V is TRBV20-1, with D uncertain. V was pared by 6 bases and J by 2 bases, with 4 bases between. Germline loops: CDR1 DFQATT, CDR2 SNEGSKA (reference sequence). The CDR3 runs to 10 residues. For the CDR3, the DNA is TGCAGTGCCGGTCAAGAGACCCAGTACTTC. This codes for CSAGQETQYF.

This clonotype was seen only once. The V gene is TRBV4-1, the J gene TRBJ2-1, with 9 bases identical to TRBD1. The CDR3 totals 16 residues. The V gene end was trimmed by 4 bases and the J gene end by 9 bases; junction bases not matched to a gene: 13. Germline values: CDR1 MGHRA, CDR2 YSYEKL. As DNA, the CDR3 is TGCGCCAGCAGCCGCAACCCGGGACAGGGTGTCGGTGAGCAGTTCTTC. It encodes CASSRNPGQGVGEQFF.

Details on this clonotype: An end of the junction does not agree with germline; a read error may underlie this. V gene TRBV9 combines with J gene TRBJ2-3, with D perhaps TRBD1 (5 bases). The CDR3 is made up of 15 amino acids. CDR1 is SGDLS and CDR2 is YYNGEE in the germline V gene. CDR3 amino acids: CASSVGAGITDAQYF. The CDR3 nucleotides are TGTGCCAGCAGCGTAGGTGCAGGGATCACAGATGCGCAGTATTTT.

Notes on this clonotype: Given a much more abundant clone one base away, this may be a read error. This CDR3 is CSVFRQGVGCEQFF. CDR3 DNA sequence: TGCAGCGTCTTTAGACAGGGGGTGGGATGTGAGCAGTTCTTC. The rearrangement uses TRBV29-1 and TRBJ2-1; 9 bases are a match to TRBD1. V shed 6 bases, J shed 9 bases, and the junction held 12 bases outside the gene matches. This CDR3 region has 14 residues. Germline lookup yields CDR1 SQVTM and CDR2 ANQGSEA.

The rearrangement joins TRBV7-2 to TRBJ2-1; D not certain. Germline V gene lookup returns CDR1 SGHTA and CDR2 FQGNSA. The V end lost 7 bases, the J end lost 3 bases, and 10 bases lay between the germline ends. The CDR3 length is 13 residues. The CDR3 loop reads CASKIGIYNEQFF. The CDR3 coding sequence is TGTGCCAGCAAAATTGGGATCTACAATGAGCAGTTCTTC.

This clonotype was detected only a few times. In nucleotides, the CDR3 is TGTGCCAGCAGCTCCAGGGTCCAATCACCCCTCCACTTT. Translating it yields CASSSRVQSPLHF. The V and J genes are TRBV7-2 and TRBJ1-6; TRBD1 might be the D (5 bases). Trimming took off 4 bases at V and 10 bases at J, with 11 bases between the two ends. CDR1 SGHTA and CDR2 FQGNSA come from the germline V gene. CDR3 size: 13 residues.

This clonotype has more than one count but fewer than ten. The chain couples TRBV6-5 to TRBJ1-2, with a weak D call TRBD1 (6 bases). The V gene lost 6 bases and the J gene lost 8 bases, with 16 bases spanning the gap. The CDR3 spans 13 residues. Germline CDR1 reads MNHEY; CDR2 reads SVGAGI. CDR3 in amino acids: CASRGPGVKGYTF. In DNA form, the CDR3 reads TGTGCCAGCAGGGGGCCAGGGGTCAAGGGCTACACCTTC.

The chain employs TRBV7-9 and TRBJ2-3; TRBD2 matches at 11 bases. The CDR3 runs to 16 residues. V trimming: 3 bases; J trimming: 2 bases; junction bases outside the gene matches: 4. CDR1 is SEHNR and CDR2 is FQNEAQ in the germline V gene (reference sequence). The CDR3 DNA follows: TGTGCCAGCAGCTTTTTTAGCGGGGGGGCCACAGATACGCAGTATTTT. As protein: CASSFFSGGATDTQYF.

The CDR3, as DNA: TGTGCCAGCAGCTTAGGCTATAGCGGGGGGGCCTACGGAGAGCAGTACTTC. This encodes CASSLGYSGGAYGEQYF. The V and J genes are TRBV7-2 and TRBJ2-7; 11 bases are a match to TRBD2. CDR3 length: 17 amino acids. Unmatched junction bases numbered 12, after V lost 1 base and J lost 7 bases. The germline V gene encodes CDR1 SGHTA and CDR2 FQGNSA.

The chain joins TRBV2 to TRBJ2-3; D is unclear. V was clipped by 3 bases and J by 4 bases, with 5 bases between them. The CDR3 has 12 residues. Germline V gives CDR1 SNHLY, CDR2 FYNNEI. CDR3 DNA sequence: TGTGCCAGCAGTGAGAGATCAGATACGCAGTATTTT. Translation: CASSERSDTQYF.

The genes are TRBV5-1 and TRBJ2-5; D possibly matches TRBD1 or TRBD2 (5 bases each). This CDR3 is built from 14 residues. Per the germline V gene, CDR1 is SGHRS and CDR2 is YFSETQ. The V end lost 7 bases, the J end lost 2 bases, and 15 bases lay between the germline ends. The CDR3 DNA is TGCGCCAGCCACGAGGGGCTGGTACAAGAGACCCAGTACTTC. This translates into CASHEGLVQETQYF.

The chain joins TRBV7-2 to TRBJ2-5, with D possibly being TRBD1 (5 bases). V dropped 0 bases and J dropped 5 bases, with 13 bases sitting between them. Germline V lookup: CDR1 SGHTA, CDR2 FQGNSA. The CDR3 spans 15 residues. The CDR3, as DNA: TGTGCCAGCAGCTTAGCGAGTAGGCCAGGGGAGACCCAGTACTTC. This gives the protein CASSLASRPGETQYF. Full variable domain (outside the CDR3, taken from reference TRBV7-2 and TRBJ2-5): GAGVSQSPSNKVTEKGKDVELRCDPISGHTALYWYRQSLGQGLEFLIYFQGNSAPDKSGLPSDRFSAERTGGSVSTLTIQRTQQEDSAVYLCASSLASRPGETQYFGPGTRLLVL.

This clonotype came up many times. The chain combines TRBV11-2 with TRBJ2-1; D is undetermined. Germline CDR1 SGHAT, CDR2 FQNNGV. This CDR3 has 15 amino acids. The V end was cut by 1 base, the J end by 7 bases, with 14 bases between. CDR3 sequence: CASSLVPGFLNEQFF. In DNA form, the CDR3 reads TGTGCCAGCAGCTTAGTCCCAGGTTTTCTGAATGAGCAGTTCTTC.

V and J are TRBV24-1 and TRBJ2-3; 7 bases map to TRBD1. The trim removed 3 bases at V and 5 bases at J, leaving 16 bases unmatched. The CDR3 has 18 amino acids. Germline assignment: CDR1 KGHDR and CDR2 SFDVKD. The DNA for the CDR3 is TGTGCCACCAGTGATGCAAACAGGGGCCTGACCCCGGGAGATACGCAGTATTTT. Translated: CATSDANRGLTPGDTQYF.

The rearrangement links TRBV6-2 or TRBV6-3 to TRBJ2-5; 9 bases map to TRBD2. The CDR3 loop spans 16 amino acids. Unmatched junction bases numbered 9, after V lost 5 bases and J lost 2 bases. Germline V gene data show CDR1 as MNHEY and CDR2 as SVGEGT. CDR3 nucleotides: TGTGCCAGCAGTATCGTCGGCGGGGGGGGACAAGAGACCCAGTACTTC. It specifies CASSIVGGGGQETQYF.

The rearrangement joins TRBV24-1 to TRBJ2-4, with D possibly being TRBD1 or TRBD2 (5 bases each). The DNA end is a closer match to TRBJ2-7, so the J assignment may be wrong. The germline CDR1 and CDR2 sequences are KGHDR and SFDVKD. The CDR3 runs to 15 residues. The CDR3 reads CATSDSEGHWYEQYF. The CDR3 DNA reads TGTGCCACCAGTGATAGCGAGGGGCACTGGTACGAGCAGTACTTC.

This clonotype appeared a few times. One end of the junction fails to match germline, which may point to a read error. The CDR3 region has the DNA TGTGCCGGCAGTAGAGGACAGGGTAGAGATGAGCAGTTCTTC. This codes for CAGSRGQGRDEQFF. The chain is built from TRBV12-3 or TRBV12-4 and TRBJ2-1, with 8 bases matching TRBD1. The CDR3 runs to 14 residues.

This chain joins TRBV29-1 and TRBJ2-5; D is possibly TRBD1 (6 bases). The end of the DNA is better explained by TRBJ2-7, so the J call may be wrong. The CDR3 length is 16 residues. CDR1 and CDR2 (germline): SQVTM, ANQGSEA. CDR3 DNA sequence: TGCAGCGACTCGCAGGGACAACGGATCCCAAACTACGAGCAGTACTTC. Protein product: CSDSQGQRIPNYEQYF.

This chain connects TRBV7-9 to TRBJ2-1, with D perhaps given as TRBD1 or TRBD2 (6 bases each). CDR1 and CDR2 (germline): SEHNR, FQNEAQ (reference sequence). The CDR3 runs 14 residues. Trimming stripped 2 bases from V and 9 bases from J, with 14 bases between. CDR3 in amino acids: CASSLTGTLGEQFF. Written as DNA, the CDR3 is TGTGCCAGCAGCTTAACAGGGACTTTGGGTGAGCAGTTCTTC.

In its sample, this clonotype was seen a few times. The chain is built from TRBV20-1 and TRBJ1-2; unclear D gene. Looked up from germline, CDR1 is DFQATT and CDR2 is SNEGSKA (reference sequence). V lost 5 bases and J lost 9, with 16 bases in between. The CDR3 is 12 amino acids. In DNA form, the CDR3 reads TGCAGTGCTGCCCCAACCGATTGGAGCTACACCTTC. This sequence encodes CSAAPTDWSYTF.

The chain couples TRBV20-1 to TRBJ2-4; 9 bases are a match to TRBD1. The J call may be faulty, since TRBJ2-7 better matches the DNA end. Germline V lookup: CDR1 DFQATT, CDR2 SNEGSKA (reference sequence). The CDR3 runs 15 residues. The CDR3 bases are TGCAGTGCTAGTTGGTGGGGACAGGGTTGGGGCGAGCAGTACTTC. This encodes CSASWWGQGWGEQYF.

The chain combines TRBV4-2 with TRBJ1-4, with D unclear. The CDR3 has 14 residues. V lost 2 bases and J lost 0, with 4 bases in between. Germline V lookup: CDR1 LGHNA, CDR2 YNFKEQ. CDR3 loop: CASSQRATNEKLFF. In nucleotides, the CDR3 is TGTGCCAGCAGCCAAAGGGCAACTAATGAAAAACTGTTTTTT.

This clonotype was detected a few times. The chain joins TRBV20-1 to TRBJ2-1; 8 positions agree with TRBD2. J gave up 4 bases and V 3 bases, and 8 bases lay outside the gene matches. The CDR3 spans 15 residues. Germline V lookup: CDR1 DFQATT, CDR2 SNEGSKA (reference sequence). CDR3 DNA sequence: TGCAGTGCTAGTCCGGTTAGCGGGGTATACAATGAGCAGTTCTTC. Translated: CSASPVSGVYNEQFF.

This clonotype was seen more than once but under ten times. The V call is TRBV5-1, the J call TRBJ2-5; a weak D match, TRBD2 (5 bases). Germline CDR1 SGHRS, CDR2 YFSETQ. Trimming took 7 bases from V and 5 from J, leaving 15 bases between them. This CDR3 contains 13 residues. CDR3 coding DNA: TGCGCCAGCCACGATCCGGGAAGCGAGACCCAGTACTTC. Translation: CASHDPGSETQYF.